These T cell receptor beta chains were read from a single sample in a study of CD8+ T cells in alopecia areata. Profiled with immunoSEQ multiplex PCR; TCRdb holds only in-frame clones, not every one. The sample comprises approximately 210,000 clones, approximately 45% of which are singletons, and around 2.5% rests with the top ten. The sequencing here drew on CD4+ T cells sorted from blood, taken around week 37, from a patient treated with tofacitinib. All receptors derive from a human donor with alopecia areata. Each CDR3 is given with its conserved first and last residue. A D gene is named only where the DNA matches it firmly. Where a row states a size, it is once, few, many or the class of an expanded clone; other rows omit it.

j_gene: TRBJ2-4
d_gene: .
len: 16
v_gene: TRBV6-1
abundance: .
CDR3nt: TGTGCCAGCAGTGTTTGGGCTACCGAATTGAAAAACATTCAGTACTTC
CDR3aa: CASSVWATELKNIQYF

j_gene: TRBJ2-5
d_gene: TRBD1
len: 14
v_gene: TRBV5-6
abundance: .
CDR3nt: TGTGCCAGCAGCGAGACAGGGATTAAGGAGACCCAGTACTTC
CDR3aa: CASSETGIKETQYF

j_gene: TRBJ2-1
d_gene: .
len: 11
v_gene: TRBV20-1
abundance: few
CDR3nt: TGCAGCGGGACTCCCTACAATGAGCAGTTCTTC
CDR3aa: CSGTPYNEQFF

j_gene: TRBJ2-7
d_gene: .
len: 13
v_gene: TRBV29-1
abundance: .
CDR3nt: TGCAGCGTCCAACTAGCCCGAGTCCGAGAGCAGTACTTC
CDR3aa: CSVQLARVREQYF

j_gene: TRBJ2-2
d_gene: .
len: 12
v_gene: TRBV29-1
abundance: .
CDR3nt: TGCAGCGTGCGACGGGGGACCGGGGAGCTGTTTTTT
CDR3aa: CSVRRGTGELFF

j_gene: TRBJ1-2
d_gene: .
len: 13
v_gene: TRBV30
abundance: .
CDR3nt: TGTGCCGGGCCGGGACTGCTTAACTATGGCTACACCTTC
CDR3aa: CAGPGLLNYGYTF

j_gene: TRBJ2-3
d_gene: TRBD2
len: 13
v_gene: TRBV29-1
abundance: .
CDR3nt: TGCAGTGGGGCTAGCGGAGGGGCAGATACGCAGTATTTT
CDR3aa: CSGASGGADTQYF

j_gene: TRBJ2-3
d_gene: .
len: 16
v_gene: TRBV4-3
abundance: .
CDR3nt: TGCGCCAGCAGCCAAGATCCGGCGGGTAGCACAGATACGCAGTATTTT
CDR3aa: CASSQDPAGSTDTQYF

j_gene: TRBJ2-7
d_gene: TRBD1
len: 13
v_gene: TRBV6-6
abundance: few
CDR3nt: TGTGCCAGCAAGGGCCAGGGGGCCGGGGAGCAGTACTTC
CDR3aa: CASKGQGAGEQYF

j_gene: TRBJ2-1
d_gene: .
len: 14
v_gene: TRBV10-3
abundance: .
CDR3nt: TGTGCCATCAATGACGGGAGCTCCTACAATGAGCAGTTCTTC
CDR3aa: CAINDGSSYNEQFF

j_gene: TRBJ1-2
d_gene: TRBD1
len: 14
v_gene: TRBV2
abundance: .
CDR3nt: TGTGCCAGCAGTCGGGACAGATCTAACTATGGCTACACCTTC
CDR3aa: CASSRDRSNYGYTF

j_gene: TRBJ2-7
d_gene: .
len: 12
v_gene: TRBV2
abundance: .
CDR3nt: TGTGCCAGCAGTCCAACTAGCTACGAGCAGTACTTC
CDR3aa: CASSPTSYEQYF

j_gene: TRBJ1-5
d_gene: .
len: 17
v_gene: TRBV30
abundance: .
CDR3nt: TGTGCCTGGAGTTCCAGTGGGGCACCGGGGTTTGATCAGCCCCAGCATTTT
CDR3aa: CAWSSSGAPGFDQPQHF

j_gene: TRBJ2-1
d_gene: .
len: 14
v_gene: TRBV29-1
abundance: few
CDR3nt: TGCAGCGTCTTCGCTAAGAGTGGGCGCGGTGAGCAGTTCTTC
CDR3aa: CSVFAKSGRGEQFF

j_gene: TRBJ1-2
d_gene: .
len: 13
v_gene: TRBV7-9
abundance: .
CDR3nt: TGTGCCAGCAGCCTTCAGGGCCCCTATGGCTACACCTTC
CDR3aa: CASSLQGPYGYTF

j_gene: TRBJ1-5
d_gene: .
len: 13
v_gene: TRBV6-1
abundance: few
CDR3nt: TGTGCCAGCAGTGACAGGGTTAATCAGCCCCAGCATTTT
CDR3aa: CASSDRVNQPQHF

j_gene: TRBJ2-5
d_gene: .
len: 13
v_gene: TRBV5-1
abundance: .
CDR3nt: TGCGCCAGCAGCTTCGGGCCAAGGGAGACCCAGTACTTC
CDR3aa: CASSFGPRETQYF

j_gene: TRBJ1-2
d_gene: .
len: 15
v_gene: TRBV29-1
abundance: few
CDR3nt: TGCAGCGTTGAAGTAGGGCGACAGACTCGAGGGGGCTACACCTTC
CDR3aa: CSVEVGRQTRGGYTF

j_gene: TRBJ1-4
d_gene: TRBD1
len: 14
v_gene: TRBV19
abundance: .
CDR3nt: TGTGCCAGTAGTATTGGACAGGGGAATGAAAAACTGTTTTTT
CDR3aa: CASSIGQGNEKLFF

j_gene: TRBJ2-7
d_gene: TRBD2
len: 18
v_gene: TRBV7-9
abundance: few
CDR3nt: TGTGCCAGCAGCGCTGTATACGCGGGACTAGCGGGAGGGTACGAGCAGTACTTC
CDR3aa: CASSAVYAGLAGGYEQYF

j_gene: TRBJ2-7
d_gene: TRBD2
len: 15
v_gene: TRBV7-2
abundance: .
CDR3nt: TGTGCCAGCAGCTTCCTACTAGCGGGAGCGCACGAGCAGTACTTC
CDR3aa: CASSFLLAGAHEQYF

j_gene: TRBJ2-7
d_gene: .
len: 12
v_gene: TRBV28
abundance: .
CDR3nt: TGCGCCAGCAACACTGGGATCTACGAGCAGTACTTC
CDR3aa: CASNTGIYEQYF

j_gene: TRBJ2-7
d_gene: .
len: 11
v_gene: TRBV5-1
abundance: few
CDR3nt: TGCGCCAGCAGCGGGGTCTCCGAGCAGTACTTC
CDR3aa: CASSGVSEQYF

j_gene: TRBJ1-2
d_gene: .
len: 14
v_gene: TRBV7-9
abundance: few
CDR3nt: TGTGCCAGCAGCCGGACGGGGTCGGGGGCAGGCTACACCTTC
CDR3aa: CASSRTGSGAGYTF

j_gene: TRBJ2-7
d_gene: TRBD2
len: 16
v_gene: TRBV9
abundance: .
CDR3nt: TGTGCCAGCAGCGTAGTCGGACTAGCGGACCCCTACGAGCAGTACTTC
CDR3aa: CASSVVGLADPYEQYF

j_gene: TRBJ1-2
d_gene: TRBD1
len: 16
v_gene: TRBV28
abundance: few
CDR3nt: TGTGCCAGCAGTTTACGGATTGGTGGGACAGGGAGTGGCTACACCTTC
CDR3aa: CASSLRIGGTGSGYTF

j_gene: TRBJ2-6
d_gene: .
len: 15
v_gene: TRBV28
abundance: few
CDR3nt: TGTGCCAGCACAAAGGGAAGATCTGGGGCCAACGTCCTGACTTTC
CDR3aa: CASTKGRSGANVLTF

j_gene: TRBJ2-7
d_gene: .
len: 12
v_gene: TRBV6-5
abundance: .
CDR3nt: TGTGCCAGCAGGCCAGGGGCAGACGAGCAGTACTTC
CDR3aa: CASRPGADEQYF

j_gene: TRBJ1-5
d_gene: .
len: 13
v_gene: TRBV29-1
abundance: .
CDR3nt: TGCAGCGTCCTCCCGGGACATGGCGAGCCCCAGCATTTT
CDR3aa: CSVLPGHGEPQHF

j_gene: TRBJ2-7
d_gene: .
len: 12
v_gene: TRBV2
abundance: few
CDR3nt: TGTGCCAGCGGGTCCGACTCCTACGAGCAGTACTTC
CDR3aa: CASGSDSYEQYF

j_gene: TRBJ2-6
d_gene: .
len: 15
v_gene: TRBV29-1
abundance: once
CDR3nt: TGCAGCGTAACCCCGGTCAGGGGACTCACCAACGTCCTGACTTTC
CDR3aa: CSVTPVRGLTNVLTF

j_gene: TRBJ2-5
d_gene: .
len: 12
v_gene: TRBV11-2
abundance: .
CDR3nt: TGTGCCAGCAGCTTTGAATGGGAGACCCAGTACTTC
CDR3aa: CASSFEWETQYF

j_gene: TRBJ1-6
d_gene: TRBD1
len: 13
v_gene: TRBV30
abundance: .
CDR3nt: TGTGCCTGGATACAGGGGAACGATTCACCCCTCCACTTT
CDR3aa: CAWIQGNDSPLHF

j_gene: TRBJ2-6
d_gene: TRBD1
len: 17
v_gene: TRBV28
abundance: few
CDR3nt: TGTGCCAGCAGGACCATCGGGACAGGGTCGGGGGCCAACGTCCTGACTTTC
CDR3aa: CASRTIGTGSGANVLTF

j_gene: TRBJ1-2
d_gene: TRBD1
len: 16
v_gene: TRBV30
abundance: .
CDR3nt: TGTGCCTGGAGTGTACGGCAGGGGGCTCGGGACTATGGCTACACCTTC
CDR3aa: CAWSVRQGARDYGYTF

j_gene: TRBJ1-1
d_gene: TRBD1
len: 13
v_gene: TRBV29-1
abundance: .
CDR3nt: TGCAGCGCCTACAGACAGGGAGGAACTGAAGCTTTCTTT
CDR3aa: CSAYRQGGTEAFF

j_gene: TRBJ2-7
d_gene: .
len: 16
v_gene: TRBV14
abundance: once
CDR3nt: TGTGCCAGCAGCTCTCTAAGGGCGTTTCGGGAATACGAGCAGTACTTC
CDR3aa: CASSSLRAFREYEQYF

j_gene: TRBJ2-2
d_gene: .
len: 11
v_gene: TRBV11-2
abundance: .
CDR3nt: TGTGCCAGCAGCTTAATCGGGGAGCTGTTTTTT
CDR3aa: CASSLIGELFF

j_gene: TRBJ2-7
d_gene: .
len: 11
v_gene: TRBV30
abundance: .
CDR3nt: TGTGCCTGGAGTGTAGTGCGTGAGCAGTACTTC
CDR3aa: CAWSVVREQYF

j_gene: TRBJ1-5
d_gene: .
len: 13
v_gene: TRBV5-1
abundance: few
CDR3nt: TGCGCCAGCAGTGAGGGGAACATAGGGCCCCAGCATTTT
CDR3aa: CASSEGNIGPQHF

j_gene: TRBJ2-5
d_gene: TRBD2
len: 14
v_gene: TRBV19
abundance: .
CDR3nt: TGTGCCAGTAGTACGACAGCGGGACAAGAGACCCAGTACTTC
CDR3aa: CASSTTAGQETQYF

j_gene: TRBJ1-5
d_gene: .
len: 13
v_gene: TRBV6-5
abundance: .
CDR3nt: TGTGCCACCGGGGCAGGGCCCAATCAGCCCCAGCATTTT
CDR3aa: CATGAGPNQPQHF